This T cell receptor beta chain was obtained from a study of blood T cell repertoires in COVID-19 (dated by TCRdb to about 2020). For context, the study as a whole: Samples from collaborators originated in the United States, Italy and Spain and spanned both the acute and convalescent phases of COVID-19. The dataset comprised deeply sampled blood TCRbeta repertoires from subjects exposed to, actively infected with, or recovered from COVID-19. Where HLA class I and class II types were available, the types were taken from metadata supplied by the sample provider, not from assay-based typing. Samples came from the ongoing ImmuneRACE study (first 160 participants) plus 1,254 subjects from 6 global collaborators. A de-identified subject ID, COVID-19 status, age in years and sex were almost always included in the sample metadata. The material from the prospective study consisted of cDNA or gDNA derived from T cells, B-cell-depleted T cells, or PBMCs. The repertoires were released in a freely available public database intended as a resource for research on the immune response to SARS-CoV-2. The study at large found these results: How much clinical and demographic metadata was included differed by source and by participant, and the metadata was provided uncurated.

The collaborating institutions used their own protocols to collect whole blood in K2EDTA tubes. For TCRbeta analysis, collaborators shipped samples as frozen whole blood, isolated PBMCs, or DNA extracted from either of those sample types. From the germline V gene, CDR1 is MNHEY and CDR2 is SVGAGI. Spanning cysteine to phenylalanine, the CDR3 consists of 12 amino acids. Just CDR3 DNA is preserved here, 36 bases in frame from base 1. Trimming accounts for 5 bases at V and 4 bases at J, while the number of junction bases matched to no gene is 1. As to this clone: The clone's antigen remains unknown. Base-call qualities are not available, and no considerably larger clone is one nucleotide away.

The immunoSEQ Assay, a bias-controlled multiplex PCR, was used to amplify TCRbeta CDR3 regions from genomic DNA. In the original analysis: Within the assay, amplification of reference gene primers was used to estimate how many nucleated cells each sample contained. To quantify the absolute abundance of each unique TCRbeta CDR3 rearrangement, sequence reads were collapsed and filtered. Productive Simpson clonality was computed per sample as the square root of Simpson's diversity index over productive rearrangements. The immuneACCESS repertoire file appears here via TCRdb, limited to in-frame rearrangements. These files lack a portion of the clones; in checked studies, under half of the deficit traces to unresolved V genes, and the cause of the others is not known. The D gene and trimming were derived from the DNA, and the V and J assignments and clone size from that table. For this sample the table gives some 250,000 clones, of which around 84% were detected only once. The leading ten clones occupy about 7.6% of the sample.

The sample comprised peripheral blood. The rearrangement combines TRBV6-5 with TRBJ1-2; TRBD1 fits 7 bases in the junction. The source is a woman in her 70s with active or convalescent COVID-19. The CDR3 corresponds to CASSTGAYGYTF. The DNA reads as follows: TGTGCCAGCAGTACAGGGGCCTATGGCTACACCTTC.